This TCR beta chain was observed in a study of cytomegalovirus exposure and HLA in healthy donors. General study results and limits: Reportedly, HLA-A and HLA-B alleles of most subjects were accurately predicted from TCR beta. Earlier analysis found most TCR beta V segments productive about 90% or about 30% of the time. Later on, an analysis found that several of the most significant clusters appeared to be linked to common viral pathogens, which included parvovirus B19.

Comment on this clone: The antigen is not known.

Germline CDR1 and CDR2: SGHNT and YYREEE (reference sequence). The V and J ends lost 3 bases and 3 bases respectively, with 9 bases between them. The CDR3 covers 13 residues. Vbeta (60) and Jbeta (13) primers were used in the PCR. Profiled with immunoSEQ multiplex PCR; TCRdb holds only in-frame clones, not every one. The sample records about 43,000 clones, 60% to 85% being singletons. This chain connects TRBV5-4 to TRBJ1-2; D not certain. The TCR sequence derives from a man aged 25 to 45 in good health and CMV-seronegative. Sequencing was done on a sample of PBMCs. In nucleotides, the CDR3 is TGTGCCAGCAGCTCGTCGCCAGACTATGGCTACACCTTC. This encodes CASSSSPDYGYTF.